The subject of this entry is one T cell receptor beta chain. This sample stems from a study of T cells after yellow fever vaccination. MiXCR, applied by TCRdb to the 5' RACE reads, yields one record per CDR3 protein. The sample has 510,000 or so distinct CDR3 sequences, approximately 21% seen once. This sample comprised PBMCs, obtained 15 days after the yellow fever booster vaccination. The sequence came from a man under 40 who received the YFV17D yellow fever vaccine.

The CDR3 nucleotides read TGTGCCACCAGCAGAGGAGCTAGCACAGATACGCAGTATTTT. This translates into CATSRGASTDTQYF. The genes are TRBV15 and TRBJ2-3, with unresolved D. CDR3 size: 14 residues. Trimming removed 1 base at V and 0 bases at J, with 5 bases between. Germline V CDR1 and CDR2: LNHNV, YYDKDF (reference sequence).